Below are 29 T cell receptor beta chains sequenced from a single sample in a study of T cell responses to AZD1222 COVID-19 vaccine. TCRdb keeps only in-frame clones here, not all; method: immunoSEQ multiplex PCR. There are around 190,000 clones in the sample; approximately 92% occur only once, and approximately 1.5% lies in the top ten. Specimen: peripheral blood, collected on day 0 of AZD1222 vaccination. These receptors all stem from an adult in good health.

CDR3 residues: CASSPLAAGNSPLHF. The CDR3 nucleotides are TGTGCCAGCAGCCCCCTGGCGGCAGGGAATTCACCCCTCCACTTT. The rearrangement joins TRBV6-5 to TRBJ1-6, with D maybe TRBD1 (5 bases). V lost 6 bases to trimming and J lost 7 bases, with 16 bases between them. From germline, CDR1 is MNHEY and CDR2 SVGAGI. This CDR3 region has 15 residues.

V usage is TRBV5-4 and J usage is TRBJ1-1; no reliable D call. Germline CDR1 is SGHNT and CDR2 is YYREEE (reference sequence). V dropped 2 bases and J dropped 0 bases, with 5 bases sitting between them. The CDR3 runs 13 residues. CDR3 nucleotide sequence: TGTGCCAGCAGCTTAAGTGTGAACACTGAAGCTTTCTTT. The encoded protein is CASSLSVNTEAFF.

The chain links TRBV2 to TRBJ1-2; D remains unclear. Trimming left V 2 bases short and J 0 bases short, with 10 bases between. This CDR3 contains 15 residues. Germline V gene lookup returns CDR1 SNHLY and CDR2 FYNNEI. CDR3 nucleotides: TGTGCCAGCAGTGAAAGTCTTAGAACTAACTATGGCTACACCTTC. It encodes CASSESLRTNYGYTF. Full variable domain (rest looked up from reference TRBV2 and TRBJ1-2): EPEVTQTPSHQVTQMGQEVILRCVPISNHLYFYWYRQILGQKVEFLVSFYNNEISEKSEIFDDQFSVERPDGSNFTLKIRSTKLEDSAMYFCASSESLRTNYGYTFGSGTRLTVV.

V usage is TRBV19 and J usage is TRBJ1-1; D is possibly TRBD1 (5 bases). The V end lost 6 bases, the J end lost 0 bases, and 14 bases lay between the germline ends. From germline, CDR1 is LNHDA and CDR2 SQIVND (reference sequence). The CDR3 spans 15 residues. Here the CDR3 reads CASRKQARMNTEAFF. DNA for the CDR3: TGTGCCAGTAGAAAACAGGCCCGAATGAACACTGAAGCTTTCTTT.

This clone was seen a single time. This chain uses TRBV28 with TRBJ1-5; the D gene is possibly TRBD1 (6 bases). Looked up from germline, CDR1 is MDHEN and CDR2 is SYDVKM. The CDR3 length is 14 residues. The V and J ends lost 6 bases and 5 bases respectively, with 14 bases between them. The CDR3 here is CASRLGGTYQPQHF. CDR3 DNA sequence: TGTGCCAGCAGACTAGGGGGGACCTATCAGCCCCAGCATTTT.

The chain has TRBV18 and TRBJ1-2, with TRBD1 identical over 10 bases. With V trimmed by 3 bases and J by 7 bases, 17 bases remained unmatched. The CDR3 length is 18 residues. CDR1 is KGHSH, CDR2 LQKENI, per germline. The CDR3 is CASSPAPTGGDTLFGYTF. In DNA form, the CDR3 reads TGTGCCAGCTCACCGGCGCCGACAGGGGGCGATACTCTCTTTGGCTACACCTTC.

The gene calls are TRBV7-2 and TRBJ1-2; maybe TRBD1 (5 bases). CDR3 length: 14 amino acids. Germline values: CDR1 SGHTA, CDR2 FQGNSA. Trimming removed 5 bases at V and 7 bases at J, with 17 bases between. CDR3 sequence (DNA): TGTGCCAGCAGCCTAGGACGTTCCCAGGGTGGCTACACCTTC. It is translated as CASSLGRSQGGYTF.

The V gene is TRBV2, the J gene TRBJ1-2; 7 nucleotides agree with TRBD1. The ends lost 9 bases at V and 5 bases at J; junction bases unmatched: 18. CDR3 size: 16 residues. The germline gives CDR1 SNHLY, CDR2 FYNNEI. The CDR3 spells CASRAILTGRIYGYTF. In nucleotides, the CDR3 is TGTGCCAGTCGCGCGATTTTGACAGGGCGAATTTATGGCTACACCTTC.

The V and J genes are TRBV7-8 and TRBJ1-3; no clear D. The CDR3 runs to 16 residues. CDR1 SGHVS and CDR2 FQNEAQ come from the germline V gene. V dropped 5 bases and J dropped 3 bases, with 17 bases sitting between them. For the CDR3, the DNA is TGTGCCAGCAGCCCTGACTGGGGAGCTGGTGGAAACACCATATATTTT. This codes for CASSPDWGAGGNTIYF.

The V call is TRBV7-2, the J call TRBJ1-5, with 10 bases aligning to TRBD1. The CDR3 contains 15 residues. The V gene end was trimmed by 5 bases and the J gene end by 1 base; junction bases not matched to a gene: 2. Germline CDR1 reads SGHTA; CDR2 reads FQGNSA. The CDR3 DNA follows: TGTGCCAGCAGCCGGACAGGGGGGAGCAATCAGCCCCAGCATTTT. Its translation is CASSRTGGSNQPQHF.

The V and J genes are TRBV3-1 (or the pseudogene TRBV3-2) and TRBJ2-7; a weak D match, TRBD1 (6 bases). V lost 1 base to trimming and J lost 1 base, with 8 bases between them. Germline V gives CDR1 LGHDT, CDR2 YNNKEL (reference sequence). This CDR3 contains 14 residues. The DNA of the CDR3 is TGTGCCAGCAGCCAAGGGGACAATTCCTACGAGCAGTACTTC. Its protein is CASSQGDNSYEQYF.

The gene calls are TRBV3-1 (or the pseudogene TRBV3-2) and TRBJ2-3; 11 bases fit TRBD2. The V gene end was trimmed by 3 bases and the J gene end by 0 bases; junction bases not matched to a gene: 5. From germline, CDR1 is LGHDT and CDR2 YNNKEL (reference sequence). The CDR3 extends over 17 amino acids. The CDR3 DNA is TGTGCCAGCAGCCATAGCGGGGGGGCTTATAGCACAGATACGCAGTATTTT. Protein sequence: CASSHSGGAYSTDTQYF.

The chain joins TRBV5-1 to TRBJ2-7; D gene ambiguous. Per the germline V gene, CDR1 is SGHRS and CDR2 is YFSETQ. Between the trimmed V and J ends, which lost 7 bases and 0 bases, there was a span of 14 bases. The CDR3 spans 14 residues. CDR3 sequence: CASGPLWGSYEQYF. The DNA of the CDR3 is TGCGCCAGCGGACCTCTGTGGGGCTCCTACGAGCAGTACTTC.

The chain has TRBV7-7 and TRBJ2-2, with D possibly TRBD1 on 5 matching bases. The germline V gene encodes CDR1 SSHAT and CDR2 FNYEAQ (reference sequence). CDR3 length equals 13 residues. The V end was cut by 4 bases, the J end by 5 bases, with 8 bases between. In nucleotides, the CDR3 is TGTGCCAGCAGCTACCAGGGAACCGGGGAGCTGTTTTTT. This sequence encodes CASSYQGTGELFF. The variable domain in full, completed from reference TRBV7-7 and TRBJ2-2, reads GAGVSQSPRYKVTKRGQDVTLRCDPISSHATLYWYQQALGQGPEFLTYFNYEAQPDKSGLPSDRFSAERPEGSISTLTIQRTEQRDSAMYRCASSYQGTGELFFGEGSRLTVL.

V and J are TRBV29-1 and TRBJ1-4; a weak D match, TRBD1 (6 bases). Germline CDR1 and CDR2: SQVTM and ANQGSEA. This CDR3 contains 15 residues. V was cut by 0 bases and J by 8 bases, with 16 bases left in between. The CDR3 DNA follows: TGCAGCGTTGAAGATGGGGCGGGGGCGCGAGAAAAACTGTTTTTT. This sequence encodes CSVEDGAGAREKLFF.

The chain is built from TRBV2 and TRBJ1-1; D remains ambiguous. The CDR3 loop spans 10 amino acids. V was trimmed by 1 base and J by 11 bases, leaving 5 bases between them. Per the germline V gene, CDR1 is SNHLY and CDR2 is FYNNEI. As DNA, the CDR3 is TGTGCCAGCAGTGAAGGGGTTGCTTTCTTT. Its translation: CASSEGVAFF.

This chain joins TRBV19 and TRBJ1-6; 7 nucleotides line up with TRBD1. The CDR3 contains 14 residues. Germline V lookup: CDR1 LNHDA, CDR2 SQIVND (reference sequence). Trimming cost V 9 bases and J 3 bases; bases outside gene matches: 5. In DNA form, the CDR3 reads TGTGCCAGCTCAGGGGGACTCTATAATTCACCCCTCCACTTT. This codes for CASSGGLYNSPLHF.

The chain recombines TRBV11-2 with TRBJ2-3; tentative D call: TRBD1 (6 bases). CDR1 is SGHAT and CDR2 is FQNNGV in the germline V gene. Trimming cost V 4 bases and J 2 bases, with 10 bases left between them. The length of the CDR3 is 14 residues. The CDR3 is CASSWGQLTDTQYF. For the CDR3, the DNA is TGTGCCAGCAGCTGGGGACAACTCACAGATACGCAGTATTTT.

The chain uses TRBV6-2 or TRBV6-3 and TRBJ1-2; tentative D call: TRBD1 (5 bases). CDR1 and CDR2 (germline): MNHEY, SVGEGT. The V end lost 4 bases, the J end lost 4 bases, and 10 bases lay between the germline ends. This CDR3 comprises 13 residues. Here the CDR3 DNA reads TGTGCCAGCAGTTCCCAGGGCCTCTATGGCTACACCTTC. Its translation is CASSSQGLYGYTF.

The chain recombines TRBV2 with TRBJ1-2; D might be TRBD1 (6 bases). The germline V and J ends were trimmed by 7 bases and 3 bases, with 15 bases remaining between them. The CDR3 loop spans 14 amino acids. Germline V gene lookup returns CDR1 SNHLY and CDR2 FYNNEI. CDR3 nucleotide sequence: TGTGCCAGCATCTACAGGGCCGGGGACTATGGCTACACCTTC. Its protein is CASIYRAGDYGYTF.

Only one count was recorded for this clone. The chain couples TRBV2 to TRBJ1-4; D uncertain. With 6 bases removed from V and 4 bases from J, the gap between germline ends came to 3 bases. The CDR3 sequence is 11 residues long. Germline V gene sequence: CDR1 SNHLY, CDR2 FYNNEI. The CDR3 sequence: CASRVNEKLFF. The CDR3 bases are TGTGCCAGCAGGGTTAATGAAAAACTGTTTTTT.

This chain uses TRBV21-1 with TRBJ2-2; no check of the table's D call, TRBD2, against the DNA was made. TRBV21-1 is labeled a pseudogene. The CDR3 is made up of 14 amino acids. CDR3 loop: CASSKRERSGELFF. CDR3 coding DNA: TGTGCCAGCAGCAAACGGGAGCGTTCTGGGGAGCTGTTTTTT.

The chain recombines TRBV6-5 with TRBJ2-7; 11 positions agree with TRBD2. This CDR3 is built from 16 residues. Trimming took 0 bases from V and 12 from J; bases not matched to a gene: 13. CDR1 is MNHEY and CDR2 is SVGAGI in the germline V gene. The CDR3 nucleotides read TGTGCCAGCAGTTACTCTAAGGCTAGCGGGGGGACCCATCGGTACTTC. Translated: CASSYSKASGGTHRYF.

The chain joins TRBV19 to TRBJ1-1; 7 bases fit TRBD1. This CDR3 region has 16 residues. Germline CDR1 reads LNHDA; CDR2 reads SQIVND (reference sequence). Losses at the gene ends were 3 bases for V and 6 bases for J; bases not matched to a gene: 13. Here the CDR3 DNA reads TGTGCCAGTAGTATTCAGGGACAGCTAACGTTGGCTGAAGCTTTCTTT. As protein: CASSIQGQLTLAEAFF.

The V gene is TRBV27, the J gene TRBJ1-6, with a weak D call TRBD1 (5 bases). The ends were cut back, 5 bases at V and 9 bases at J, with 20 bases in the middle. Germline loops: CDR1 MNHEY, CDR2 SMNVEV (reference sequence). The CDR3 covers 16 residues. The CDR3 sequence: CASSKKGGAGSSPLHF. The CDR3 DNA follows: TGTGCCAGCAGTAAAAAGGGTGGGGCAGGGAGTTCACCCCTCCACTTT.

J is TRBJ1-1 and V is TRBV7-2; D not certain. Trimming took off 1 base at V and 3 bases at J, with 12 bases between the two ends. CDR3 size: 15 residues. In germline, CDR1 is SGHTA, CDR2 FQGNSA. CDR3 in amino acids: CASSLVGVTYTEAFF. CDR3 DNA sequence: TGTGCCAGCAGCTTAGTTGGTGTGACGTACACTGAAGCTTTCTTT. The complete variable domain, with remaining parts taken from reference TRBV7-2 and TRBJ1-1, reads GAGVSQSPSNKVTEKGKDVELRCDPISGHTALYWYRQSLGQGLEFLIYFQGNSAPDKSGLPSDRFSAERTGGSVSTLTIQRTQQEDSAVYLCASSLVGVTYTEAFFGQGTRLTVV.

This rearrangement joins TRBV6-1 to TRBJ1-2; D ambiguous. The CDR3 covers 13 residues. V was shortened by 1 base and J by 3 bases, with 6 bases between the two germline ends. Germline loops: CDR1 MNHNS, CDR2 SASEGT. The CDR3 DNA reads TGTGCCAGCAGTGAAGGCGGGGACTATGGCTACACCTTC. Its protein is CASSEGGDYGYTF.

This clone was observed once. J is TRBJ2-3 and V is TRBV7-8; the D gene is possibly TRBD1 (5 bases). The V gene lost 2 bases and the J gene lost 6 bases, with 18 bases spanning the gap. Germline CDR1 reads SGHVS; CDR2 reads FQNEAQ. There are 16 residues in the CDR3. In DNA, the CDR3 is TGTGCCAGCAGCTTAACCACTACAGGCAGGGTGGATACGCAGTATTTT. It translates to CASSLTTTGRVDTQYF. Supplemented by reference TRBV7-8 and TRBJ2-3, the full variable domain reads GAGVSQSPRYKVAKRGQDVALRCDPISGHVSLFWYQQALGQGPEFLTYFQNEAQLDKSGLPSDRFFAERPEGSVSTLKIQRTQQEDSAVYLCASSLTTTGRVDTQYFGPGTRLTVL.

The chain uses TRBV6-4 and TRBJ2-3; 10 bases are shared with TRBD2. In germline, CDR1 is MRHNA, CDR2 SNTAGT. CDR3 length equals 15 residues. The V gene end was trimmed by 5 bases and the J gene end by 2 bases; junction bases not matched to a gene: 4. CDR3 protein: CASSSGGASTDTQYF. The DNA for the CDR3 is TGTGCCAGCAGTAGCGGGGGGGCCTCCACAGATACGCAGTATTTT.